The 10 T cell receptor beta chains below were found in one sample sequenced in a study of blood T cell repertoires in COVID-19. Measured with immunoSEQ multiplex PCR; TCRdb has only the in-frame clones, and not every one. The data show under 200,000 clones, with about nine tenths seen just once and approximately 0.77% held by the top ten. The source material was PBMCs or T cells enriched from blood (not recorded which). These receptors were collected from a woman aged 18-29 years who had recovered from COVID-19.

The chain joins TRBV2 to TRBJ2-1; tentatively, D is TRBD1 (5 bases). V was clipped by 11 bases and J by 1 base, with 18 bases between them. Per the germline V gene, CDR1 is SNHLY and CDR2 is FYNNEI. This CDR3 comprises 15 residues. CDR3 residues: CAGSLQGKSYNEQFF. CDR3 nucleotides: TGTGCCGGGTCACTGCAGGGCAAATCCTACAATGAGCAGTTCTTC. Together with reference TRBV2 and TRBJ2-1, the CDR3 gives the full variable domain: EPEVTQTPSHQVTQMGQEVILRCVPISNHLYFYWYRQILGQKVEFLVSFYNNEISEKSEIFDDQFSVERPDGSNFTLKIRSTKLEDSAMYFCAGSLQGKSYNEQFFGPGTRLTVL.

The J gene is TRBJ2-7, the V gene TRBV11-2; weak D call: TRBD2 (6 bases). The CDR3 has 15 residues. CDR1 SGHAT and CDR2 FQNNGV come from the germline V gene. Trimming left V 0 bases short and J 3 bases short, with 12 bases between. The DNA of the CDR3 is TGTGCCAGCAGCTTAGACGGGGGAGTGTACTACGAGCAGTACTTC. Translating it yields CASSLDGGVYYEQYF.

CDR3 protein: CASSLGKGGRGLDEQYF. The CDR3 nucleotides read TGTGCCAGCAGCTTAGGGAAGGGCGGGAGAGGGCTAGACGAGCAGTACTTC. The V call is TRBV7-9, the J call TRBJ2-7; 7 positions match TRBD2. V trimming: 1 base; J trimming: 5 bases; junction bases outside the gene matches: 14. The CDR3 has 17 residues. Germline V gene data show CDR1 as SEHNR and CDR2 as FQNEAQ (reference sequence).

The rearrangement links TRBV7-8 to TRBJ2-7, with 8 positions matching TRBD2. After removal of 2 bases from V and 4 bases from J, the junction contained 7 bases not matched to a gene. The CDR3 runs to 15 residues. CDR1 is SGHVS, CDR2 FQNEAQ, per germline. The CDR3 DNA is TGTGCCAGCAGCTTAAGTGGCACGGGGGGGTACGAGCAGTACTTC. Its translation: CASSLSGTGGYEQYF.

This sequence joins TRBV27 and TRBJ1-1, with D perhaps matching TRBD1 (5 bases). Germline assignment: CDR1 MNHEY and CDR2 SMNVEV (reference sequence). Between the trimmed V and J ends, which lost 5 bases and 4 bases, there was a span of 23 bases. The CDR3 is made up of 17 amino acids. This chain's CDR3 is CASSRSGLREYGTEAFF. The CDR3 DNA is TGTGCCAGCAGTCGCTCGGGACTCCGGGAGTATGGCACTGAAGCTTTCTTT.

The rearrangement uses TRBV6-5 and TRBJ1-5, with D perhaps TRBD1 (6 bases). In germline, CDR1 is MNHEY, CDR2 SVGAGI. Trimming took off 6 bases at V and 1 base at J, with 13 bases between the two ends. CDR3 size: 15 residues. CDR3 sequence reads: CASSTTGYSNQPQHF. The CDR3, as DNA: TGTGCCAGCAGCACCACAGGGTACAGCAATCAGCCCCAGCATTTT.

This chain uses TRBV27 with TRBJ2-1; 8 bases line up with TRBD1. J was trimmed by 4 bases and V by 0 bases; bases with no gene match: 5. Germline CDR1 reads MNHEY; CDR2 reads SMNVEV (reference sequence). The CDR3 has 16 amino acids. CDR3 sequence reads: CASSLSQGARYNEQFF. The CDR3 bases are TGTGCCAGCAGTTTATCGCAGGGGGCGCGGTACAATGAGCAGTTCTTC.

The V gene is TRBV10-1, the J gene TRBJ2-5, with D tentatively TRBD1 (5 bases). Germline V gene sequence: CDR1 WNHNN, CDR2 SYGVQD (reference sequence). This CDR3 contains 14 residues. V lost 2 bases and J lost 0, with 7 bases in between. The CDR3 DNA follows: TGCGCCAGCAGTGAGGGACAACACCAAGAGACCCAGTACTTC. This translates into CASSEGQHQETQYF.

Only one count was recorded for this clone. The chain employs TRBV6-5 and TRBJ1-2; D perhaps matches TRBD1 (5 bases). V was trimmed by 3 bases and J by 3 bases, leaving 14 bases between them. Germline V CDR1 and CDR2: MNHEY, SVGAGI. This CDR3 has 15 residues. Here the CDR3 reads CASSYGGSGDYGYTF. Here the CDR3 DNA reads TGTGCCAGCAGTTATGGGGGAAGCGGGGACTATGGCTACACCTTC.

The chain uses TRBV19 and TRBJ1-1; D gene ambiguous. The ends were cut back, 5 bases at V and 4 bases at J, with 14 bases in the middle. Per germline, CDR1 LNHDA and CDR2 SQIVND (reference sequence). There are 14 residues in the CDR3. The CDR3 coding sequence is TGTGCCAGTAGTTCGACGGGAGGGATCACTGAAGCTTTCTTT. It translates to CASSSTGGITEAFF.